A single sample is the source of the 19 T cell receptor beta chains below, sequenced in a study of cytomegalovirus exposure and HLA in healthy donors. The PCR made use of 60 Vbeta and 13 Jbeta primers. The assay was immunoSEQ multiplex PCR, and TCRdb's table has in-frame clones only and misses some. The data contain about 180,000 clones, 85% of them seen just once; the ten biggest clones take up 1%. Sequenced input: PBMCs. Every receptor here comes from a boy younger than 10 in good health and CMV-seronegative.

The chain joins TRBV9 to TRBJ2-5, with 8 positions matching TRBD2. Germline V gives CDR1 SGDLS, CDR2 YYNGEE. V lost 0 bases, J lost 5 bases, and 3 bases stayed unmatched. This CDR3 has 14 amino acids. The CDR3 nucleotides are TGTGCCAGCAGCGTAGAGGGCGGGAGGGAGACCCAGTACTTC. Amino acids: CASSVEGGRETQYF.

The chain recombines TRBV5-1 with TRBJ1-2, with 10 positions matching TRBD1. The CDR3 totals 15 residues. The trim removed 3 bases at V and 8 bases at J, leaving 10 bases unmatched. The germline gives CDR1 SGHRS, CDR2 YFSETQ. CDR3 DNA: TGCGCCAGCAGCTACGGAGACAGGGGGCTTAGAGGCTACACCTTC. This gives the protein CASSYGDRGLRGYTF.

This chain uses TRBV15 with TRBJ2-1, with 10 bases aligning to TRBD2. CDR3 length: 16 amino acids. J lost 0 bases, V lost 8 bases, and 7 bases had no gene match. Germline V CDR1 and CDR2: LNHNV, YYDKDF (reference sequence). CDR3 in DNA: TGTGCCACCGGGACTAGCGATCCCAGCTCCTACAATGAGCAGTTCTTC. This gives the protein CATGTSDPSSYNEQFF.

The chain is built from TRBV6-1 and TRBJ1-1; the D gene is possibly TRBD1 (6 bases). The CDR3 totals 14 residues. V gave up 5 bases and J gave up 1 base, with 11 bases separating them. Per the germline V gene, CDR1 is MNHNS and CDR2 is SASEGT. The CDR3 loop reads CASSTLTGNTEAFF. In DNA form, the CDR3 reads TGTGCCAGCAGTACCCTGACAGGGAACACTGAAGCTTTCTTT.

The rearrangement joins TRBV5-6 to TRBJ2-7; D may be TRBD1 (6 bases). Trimming pared 5 bases from V and 3 bases from J, leaving 12 bases between. CDR1 and CDR2 (germline): SGHDT, YYEEEE. This CDR3 is built from 13 residues. CDR3 in amino acids: CASRTGGNYEQYV. As DNA, the CDR3 is TGTGCCAGCAGGACAGGTGGCAACTACGAGCAGTACGTC.

The V call is TRBV19, the J call TRBJ2-6; D not certain. V lost 2 bases to trimming and J lost 4 bases, with 9 bases between them. In germline, CDR1 is LNHDA, CDR2 SQIVND (reference sequence). CDR3 size: 15 residues. The DNA of the CDR3 is TGTGCCAGTAGTATATCTCGCCGGGGGGCCAACGTCCTGACTTTC. Amino acids: CASSISRRGANVLTF.

This chain connects TRBV28 to TRBJ1-2, with 7 positions matching TRBD1. This CDR3 spans 14 amino acids. V shed 4 bases, J shed 2 bases, and the junction held 4 bases outside the gene matches. CDR1 and CDR2 (germline): MDHEN, SYDVKM. The CDR3 DNA is TGTGCCAGCAGTTCCGGACAGGCGAACTATGGCTACACCTTC. This gives the protein CASSSGQANYGYTF.

This clone has more than one count but fewer than ten. The rearrangement joins TRBV2 to TRBJ2-2; D possibly corresponds to TRBD2 (6 bases). V lost 3 bases and J 5 bases, leaving 10 bases between the germline ends. This CDR3 region has 14 residues. Per germline, CDR1 SNHLY and CDR2 FYNNEI. Written as DNA, the CDR3 is TGTGCCAGCAGTGACGCGGGGCGGACCGGGGAGCTGTTTTTT. This gives the protein CASSDAGRTGELFF.

The J gene is TRBJ1-1, the V gene TRBV21-1; the table's D gene call, TRBD1, was not cross checked with the DNA. TRBV21-1 has pseudogene status. This CDR3 comprises 13 residues. Here the CDR3 DNA reads TGTGCCAGCAGCAAAAAAGGGGACACTGAAGCTTTCTTT. Protein sequence: CASSKKGDTEAFF.

This clone came up once. The chain is built from TRBV5-1 and TRBJ2-6; D is possibly TRBD2 (5 bases). This CDR3 is 19 amino acids long. Trimming shortened V by 4 bases and J by 0 bases, and 20 bases separated the two germline ends. Germline V gene lookup returns CDR1 SGHRS and CDR2 YFSETQ. DNA of the CDR3: TGCGCCAGCAGCGTCAGGCGTGGGAGCATCAGCTCTGGGGCCAACGTCCTGACTTTC. Translated, it gives CASSVRRGSISSGANVLTF.

This clone occurred once. V usage is TRBV6-5 and J usage is TRBJ1-1; D ambiguous. With 3 bases removed from V and 3 bases from J, the gap between germline ends came to 8 bases. Germline values: CDR1 MNHEY, CDR2 SVGAGI. The CDR3 is made up of 13 amino acids. The CDR3 bases are TGTGCCAGCAGTTATGATGCGGACACTGAAGCTTTCTTT. Translated, it gives CASSYDADTEAFF.

The chain combines TRBV5-1 with TRBJ2-2; perhaps TRBD2 as D (6 bases). Trimming stripped 2 bases from V and 0 bases from J, with 11 bases between. The CDR3 runs 16 residues. Germline V gene lookup returns CDR1 SGHRS and CDR2 YFSETQ. CDR3 DNA: TGCGCCAGCAGCTTCCCGGGAGCATCGAACACCGGGGAGCTGTTTTTT. Amino acids: CASSFPGASNTGELFF.

The rearrangement joins TRBV29-1 to TRBJ1-2; 9 positions match TRBD1. With V trimmed by 1 base and J by 6 bases, 9 bases remained unmatched. The CDR3 extends over 15 amino acids. Per the germline V gene, CDR1 is SQVTM and CDR2 is ANQGSEA. The DNA of the CDR3 is TGCAGCGTTGAAGTAGGTAACAGGGGGCTGGATGGCTACACCTTC. Translation: CSVEVGNRGLDGYTF. Full variable domain (missing parts from reference TRBV29-1 and TRBJ1-2): SAVISQKPSRDICQRGTSLTIQCQVDSQVTMMFWYRQQPGQSLTLIATANQGSEATYESGFVIDKFPISRPNLTFSTLTVSNMSPEDSSIYLCSVEVGNRGLDGYTFGSGTRLTVV.

This clone appeared a few times. The chain combines TRBV7-8 with TRBJ2-7; a weak D match, TRBD2 (6 bases). V lost 1 base and J lost 0, with 13 bases in between. The CDR3 spans 16 residues. Germline V lookup: CDR1 SGHVS, CDR2 FQNEAQ. The DNA for the CDR3 is TGTGCCAGCAGCTTAGATGGAGGGTCGAGCTCCTACGAGCAGTACTTC. Its translation is CASSLDGGSSSYEQYF.

The genes are TRBV7-3 and TRBJ2-3, with unresolved D. Germline-derived CDR1 and CDR2 are SGHTA and FQGTGA. V was clipped by 4 bases and J by 6 bases, with 17 bases between them. This CDR3 spans 15 amino acids. The CDR3 loop is CASSSTDFGGDTQYF. The CDR3 DNA follows: TGTGCCAGCAGCTCCACAGATTTCGGTGGGGATACGCAGTATTTT.

This clone showed up just once. The V gene is TRBV6-5, the J gene TRBJ1-3; D ambiguous. Trimming removed 5 bases from V and 0 bases from J, with 8 bases in between. This CDR3 has 14 residues. CDR1 MNHEY and CDR2 SVGAGI come from the germline V gene. The CDR3 here is CASSNGVSGNTIYF. The DNA of the CDR3 is TGTGCCAGCAGTAACGGAGTCTCTGGAAACACCATATATTTT.

This clone was picked up a small number of times. The chain links TRBV7-6 to TRBJ1-6; D call uncertain. Trimming stripped 0 bases from V and 0 bases from J, with 6 bases between. From germline, CDR1 is SGHVS and CDR2 FNYEAQ. The CDR3 covers 16 residues. The DNA for the CDR3 is TGTGCCAGCAGCTTAGCGGCGGGCTCCTATAATTCACCCCTCCACTTT. It translates to CASSLAAGSYNSPLHF.

The chain carries TRBV5-1 and TRBJ2-2; 13 bases match TRBD2. The CDR3 loop spans 16 amino acids. Unmatched junction bases numbered 7, after V lost 4 bases and J lost 7 bases. Germline V gene data show CDR1 as SGHRS and CDR2 as YFSETQ. The CDR3 reads CASSGGLAGEIGELFF. CDR3 in DNA: TGCGCCAGCAGCGGTGGACTAGCGGGGGAAATCGGGGAGCTGTTTTTT.

The chain has TRBV6-1 and TRBJ2-1; TRBD2 might be the D (7 bases). Trimming left V 7 bases short and J 8 bases short, with 15 bases between. The CDR3 extends over 13 amino acids. Germline V gene sequence: CDR1 MNHNS, CDR2 SASEGT. This CDR3 is CASTPRGGDEQFF. The CDR3 bases are TGTGCCAGCACCCCGAGGGGGGGCGATGAGCAGTTCTTC.